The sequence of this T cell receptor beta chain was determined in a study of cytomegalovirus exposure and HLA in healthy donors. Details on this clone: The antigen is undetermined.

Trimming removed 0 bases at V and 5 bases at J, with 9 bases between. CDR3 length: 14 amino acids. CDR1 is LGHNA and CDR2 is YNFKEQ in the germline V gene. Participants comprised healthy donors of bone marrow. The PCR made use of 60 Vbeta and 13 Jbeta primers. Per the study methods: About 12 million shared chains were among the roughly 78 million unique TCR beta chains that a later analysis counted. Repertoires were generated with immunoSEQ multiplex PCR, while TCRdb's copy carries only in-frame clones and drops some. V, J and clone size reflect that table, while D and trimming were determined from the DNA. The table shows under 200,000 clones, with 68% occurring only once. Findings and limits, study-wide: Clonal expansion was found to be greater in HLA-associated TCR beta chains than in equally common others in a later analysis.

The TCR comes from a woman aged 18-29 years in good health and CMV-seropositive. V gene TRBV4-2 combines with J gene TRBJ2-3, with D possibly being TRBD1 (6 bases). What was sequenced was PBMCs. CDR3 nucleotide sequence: TGTGCCAGCAGCCAAGATGGCAGGGGAGATACGCAGTATTTT. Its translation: CASSQDGRGDTQYF.